This passage covers 4 T cell receptor beta chains from one sample sequenced in a study of T cell responses to AZD1222 COVID-19 vaccine. The data were produced by immunoSEQ multiplex PCR, yet TCRdb's version contains in-frame clones alone and is incomplete. In the table there are 20,000 to 25,000 clones, roughly 87% of which are singletons. The sample here was peripheral blood, taken 28 days after the second AZD1222 dose. The receptor set was obtained from an adult who received the AZD1222 COVID-19 vaccine.

The V call is TRBV19, the J call TRBJ1-2; 8 bases are a match to TRBD1. Trimming cost V 7 bases and J 8 bases; bases outside gene matches: 9. Germline loops: CDR1 LNHDA, CDR2 SQIVND (reference sequence). CDR3 size: 13 residues. The DNA for the CDR3 is TGTGCCAGTAATCCGCAGGGGGCGCAGGGCTACACCTTC. This sequence encodes CASNPQGAQGYTF.

The chain uses TRBV2 and TRBJ2-5, with TRBD2 matching 7 bases. The J segment lost 5 bases and the V segment lost 2 bases, leaving 5 bases of the junction unmatched. The CDR3 sequence is 14 residues long. The germline V gene encodes CDR1 SNHLY and CDR2 FYNNEI. DNA of the CDR3: TGTGCCAGCAGTGAATCGGGGGAGGGTGAGACCCAGTACTTC. Amino acid sequence: CASSESGEGETQYF.

The chain recombines TRBV28 with TRBJ2-7; D might be TRBD1 (6 bases). Deletions cut 6 bases from V and 2 bases from J, with 14 bases between. The CDR3 spans 14 residues. In germline, CDR1 is MDHEN, CDR2 SYDVKM. This CDR3 reads CASSPRGITYEQYF. In DNA, the CDR3 is TGTGCCAGCAGCCCCAGGGGTATCACCTACGAGCAGTACTTC.

As DNA, the CDR3 is TGTGCCCACGGGACAGGGAACACCGGGGAGCTGTTTTTT. Amino acids: CAHGTGNTGELFF. V usage is TRBV12-3 or TRBV12-4 and J usage is TRBJ2-2, with TRBD1 matching 8 bases. The ends lost 11 bases at V and 1 base at J; junction bases unmatched: 3. This CDR3 comprises 13 residues.